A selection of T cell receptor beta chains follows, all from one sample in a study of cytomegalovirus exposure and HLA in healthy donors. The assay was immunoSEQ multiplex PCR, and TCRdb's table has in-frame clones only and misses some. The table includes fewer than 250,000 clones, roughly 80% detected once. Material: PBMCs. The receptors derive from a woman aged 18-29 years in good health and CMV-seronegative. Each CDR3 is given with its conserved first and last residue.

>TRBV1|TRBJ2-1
CTSSQGAGRSYNEQFF
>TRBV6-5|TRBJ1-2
CASSSQGLYGYTF
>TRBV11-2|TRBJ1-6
CASRSSPGSSPLHF
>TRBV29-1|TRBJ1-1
CSAGSGNTEAFF
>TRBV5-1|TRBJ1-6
CASSLSGLGGSPLHF
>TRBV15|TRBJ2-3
CATSPQLGDTQYF
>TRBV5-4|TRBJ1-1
CASRGTGTRKAFF
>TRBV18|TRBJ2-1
CASSPPVVNEQFF
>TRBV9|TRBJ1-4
CASSVEPTGGEGPFF
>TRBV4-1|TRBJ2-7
CASSQSARLYEQYF
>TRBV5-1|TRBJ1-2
CASSLEGTGGYTF
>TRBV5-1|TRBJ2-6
CASSKATGNVLTF
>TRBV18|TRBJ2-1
CASSPPPGIYNEQFF
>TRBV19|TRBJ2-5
CASSRAGGETQYF
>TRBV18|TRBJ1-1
CASSERTRQGLANTEAFF
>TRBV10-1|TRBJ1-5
CASSDGNQPQHF
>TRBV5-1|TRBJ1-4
CASSLESEKLFF
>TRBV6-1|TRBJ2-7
CASSADRGSSSYEQYF
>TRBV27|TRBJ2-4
CAQQDRAKNIQYF
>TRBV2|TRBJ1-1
CAYRPVEAFF
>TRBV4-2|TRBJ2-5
CASSQGKTGPQETQYF
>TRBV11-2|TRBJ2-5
CASSLGGTGQETQYF
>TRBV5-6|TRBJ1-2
CASSLQGAGYGYTF
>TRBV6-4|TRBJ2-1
CASSHEQGNSNEQFF
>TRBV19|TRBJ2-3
CASSRLAGTGTDTQYF
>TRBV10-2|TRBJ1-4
CASTIRASDEKLFF